These 15 T cell receptor beta chains originate from one sample sequenced in a study of identical twins. Using its own MiXCR run on the 5' RACE reads, TCRdb lists one record per CDR3 protein. The sample has hundreds of thousands of distinct CDR3 sequences, 8.5% to 9.5% seen once. The same sample was also used in a study of yellow fever vaccine responses in identical twins.

The sequencing input was PBMCs. Source of these receptors: a woman under 30 in good health.

This clonotype has ten or more counts. V is TRBV20-1 and J is TRBJ2-5; tentatively, D is TRBD1 (5 bases). Per germline, CDR1 DFQATT and CDR2 SNEGSKA (reference sequence). The germline V and J ends were trimmed by 0 bases and 2 bases, with 10 bases remaining between them. This CDR3 is built from 14 residues. CDR3 sequence (DNA): TGCAGTGCTAGAGATCTCAGGGTTCAAGAGACCCAGTACTTC. This codes for CSARDLRVQETQYF.

This clonotype was observed a handful of times. The rearrangement joins TRBV5-1 to TRBJ2-2, with D possibly TRBD1 on 6 matching bases. Trimming left V 4 bases short and J 2 bases short, with 15 bases between. CDR3 length: 16 residues. The germline V gene has CDR1 SGHRS and CDR2 YFSETQ. The CDR3 DNA sequence: TGCGCCAGCAGCCCCCGGAAGGGGACAAACACCGGGGAGCTGTTTTTT. Protein: CASSPRKGTNTGELFF.

CDR3 DNA sequence: TGTGCCAGCTCACTGAGCATAGCTAACTATGGCTACACCTTC. It specifies CASSLSIANYGYTF. V gene TRBV18 combines with J gene TRBJ1-2; no clear D. Germline V gene data show CDR1 as KGHSH and CDR2 as LQKENI. Trimming removed 4 bases at V and 0 bases at J, with 9 bases between. The CDR3 covers 14 residues.

J is TRBJ2-1 and V is TRBV4-1; 7 bases fit TRBD1. Germline V gene sequence: CDR1 MGHRA, CDR2 YSYEKL. Losses at the gene ends were 5 bases for V and 5 bases for J; bases not matched to a gene: 6. The CDR3 is 14 amino acids. The CDR3 DNA reads TGCGCCAGCAGCTATACGGGACAGAACAATGAGCAGTTCTTC. This translates into CASSYTGQNNEQFF.

This clonotype was found a few times. This chain's CDR3 is CASSEVRQAGSYEQYF. The DNA of the CDR3 is TGTGCCAGCAGTGAAGTTCGTCAGGCAGGGTCCTACGAGCAGTACTTC. The gene calls are TRBV6-1 and TRBJ2-7; a weak D match, TRBD1 (5 bases). V was cut by 1 base and J by 1 base, with 14 bases left in between. Germline V gene data show CDR1 as MNHNS and CDR2 as SASEGT. The CDR3 runs to 16 residues.

This clonotype appeared a few times. The chain combines TRBV15 with TRBJ2-3, with D tentatively TRBD1 or TRBD2 (6 bases each). Germline V CDR1 and CDR2: LNHNV, YYDKDF (reference sequence). The V end was cut by 3 bases, the J end by 2 bases, with 15 bases between. The CDR3 contains 16 residues. This chain's CDR3 is CATSRRGSGVTDTQYF. Written as DNA, the CDR3 is TGTGCCACCAGCAGGAGGGGGTCGGGGGTCACAGATACGCAGTATTTT.

In its sample, this clonotype was seen a few times. This chain joins TRBV4-3 and TRBJ2-1; TRBD1 is a possible D gene (5 bases). The CDR3 is made up of 16 amino acids. Germline V lookup: CDR1 LGHNA, CDR2 YSLEER. Deletions cut 0 bases from V and 9 bases from J, with 18 bases between. This CDR3 reads CASSQDSQGHFIEQFF. CDR3 bases: TGCGCCAGCAGCCAAGATAGTCAGGGTCATTTTATTGAGCAGTTCTTC.

This clonotype was counted between two and nine times. CDR3 residues: CSASPGQSTDTQYF. The CDR3 nucleotides are TGCAGTGCTAGCCCGGGACAGAGCACAGATACGCAGTATTTT. The genes are TRBV20-1 and TRBJ2-3, with TRBD1 matching 7 bases. Trimming took 3 bases from V and 0 from J; bases not matched to a gene: 3. The CDR3 is made up of 14 amino acids. The germline gives CDR1 DFQATT, CDR2 SNEGSKA (reference sequence).

The chain links TRBV28 to TRBJ1-5; 9 positions match TRBD1. The CDR3 length is 18 residues. J lost 4 bases, V lost 5 bases, and 15 bases had no gene match. In germline, CDR1 is MDHEN, CDR2 SYDVKM. CDR3 DNA sequence: TGTGCCAGCAGTCGAAGTGAGGACAGGGGTGGATGGAATCAGCCCCAGCATTTT. Translating gives CASSRSEDRGGWNQPQHF.

This clonotype has a count of ten or more. A read error may produce the germline difference seen at one junction end. The rearrangement joins TRBV5-1 to TRBJ2-3, with D hard to call. CDR1 and CDR2 from the germline V gene are SGHRS and YFSETQ. This CDR3 region has 13 residues. In nucleotides, the CDR3 is TGTGCCAGCAGCTTAGTTGGCACAGATACGCAGTATTTT. Translated: CASSLVGTDTQYF.

The sample holds many counts of this clonotype. This chain uses TRBV4-2 with TRBJ1-1; 7 positions agree with TRBD1. The CDR3 sequence is 15 residues long. Trimming cost V 0 bases and J 2 bases; bases outside gene matches: 3. CDR1 and CDR2 (germline): LGHNA, YNFKEQ. The DNA for the CDR3 is TGTGCCAGCAGCCAAGAATACAGGGGTAACACTGAAGCTTTCTTT. It translates to CASSQEYRGNTEAFF.

This clonotype was counted a single time. The CDR3 DNA reads as TGCAGTGCCAGCCGAGGGACAGTTAACACCGGGGAGCTGTTTTTT. Its protein product is CSASRGTVNTGELFF. This chain uses TRBV20-1 with TRBJ2-2, with TRBD1 identical over 7 bases. The CDR3 is 15 residues long. CDR1 DFQATT and CDR2 SNEGSKA come from the germline V gene (reference sequence). V shed 6 bases, J shed 2 bases, and the junction held 9 bases outside the gene matches.

The chain employs TRBV9 and TRBJ2-7; 10 bases agree with TRBD1. This CDR3 comprises 15 residues. Germline V lookup: CDR1 SGDLS, CDR2 YYNGEE. With V trimmed by 3 bases and J by 1 base, 4 bases remained unmatched. DNA of the CDR3: TGTGCCAGCAGCGGGGGACAGGGGAAGTCCTACGAGCAGTACTTC. Protein: CASSGGQGKSYEQYF.

The chain combines TRBV24-1 with TRBJ2-1; weak D call: TRBD1 (6 bases). Germline CDR1 and CDR2: KGHDR and SFDVKD. Trimming took 3 bases from V and 5 from J, leaving 13 bases between them. The CDR3 has 15 residues. CDR3 nucleotides: TGTGCCACCAGTGATCCCCGGACAGTAGACAATGAGCAGTTCTTC. This gives the protein CATSDPRTVDNEQFF.

This clonotype occurred many times. This sequence joins TRBV5-1 and TRBJ2-2; TRBD1 is a possible D gene (5 bases). This CDR3 is 14 amino acids long. Trimming removed 7 bases from V and 6 bases from J, with 16 bases in between. CDR1 and CDR2 from the germline V gene are SGHRS and YFSETQ. The CDR3 DNA is TGCGCCAGCGCCGGAAACAAGGGGTCCGGGGAGCTGTTTTTT. Translation gives CASAGNKGSGELFF.